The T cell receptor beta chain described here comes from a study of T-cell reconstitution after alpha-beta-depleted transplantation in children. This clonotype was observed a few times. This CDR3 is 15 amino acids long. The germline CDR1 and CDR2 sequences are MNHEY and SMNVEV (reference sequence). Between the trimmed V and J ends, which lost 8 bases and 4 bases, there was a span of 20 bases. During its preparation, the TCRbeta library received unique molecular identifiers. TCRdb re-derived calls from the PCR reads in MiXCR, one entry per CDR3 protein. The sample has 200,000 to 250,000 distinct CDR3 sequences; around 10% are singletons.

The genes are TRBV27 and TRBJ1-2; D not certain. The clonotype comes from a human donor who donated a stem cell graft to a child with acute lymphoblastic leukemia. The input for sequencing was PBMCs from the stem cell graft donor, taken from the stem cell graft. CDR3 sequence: CASRLQAGLIYGYTF. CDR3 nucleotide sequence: TGTGCCAGCCGTCTTCAGGCAGGTTTGATCTATGGCTACACCTTC.